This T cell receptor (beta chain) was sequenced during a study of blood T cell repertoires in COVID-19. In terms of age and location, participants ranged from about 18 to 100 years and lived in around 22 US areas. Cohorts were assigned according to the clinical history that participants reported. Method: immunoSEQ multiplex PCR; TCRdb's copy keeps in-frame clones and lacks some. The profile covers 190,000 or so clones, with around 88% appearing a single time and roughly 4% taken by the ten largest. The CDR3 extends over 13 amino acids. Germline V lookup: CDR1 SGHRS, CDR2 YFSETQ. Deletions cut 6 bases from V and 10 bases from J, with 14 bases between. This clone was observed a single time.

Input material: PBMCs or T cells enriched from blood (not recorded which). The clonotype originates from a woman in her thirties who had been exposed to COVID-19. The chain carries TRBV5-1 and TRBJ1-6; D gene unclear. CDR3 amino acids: CASNPSGGSPLHF. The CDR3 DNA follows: TGCGCCAGCAACCCGTCTGGAGGATCACCCCTCCACTTT.